What follows are 9 T cell receptor beta chains derived from one specimen sequenced in a study of cytomegalovirus exposure and HLA in healthy donors. 13 Jbeta primers and 60 Vbeta primers were used for the PCR. Using immunoSEQ multiplex PCR, the repertoire was profiled, and TCRdb retains in-frame clones only, with some absent. The sample has more than 100,000 clones; around four fifths are singletons. The specimen was PBMCs. These receptors all stem from a man between 40 and 49 years old in good health and CMV-seronegative.

In this sample, this clone turned up a few times. The chain carries TRBV10-1 and TRBJ2-7, with 9 nucleotides matching TRBD2. The CDR3 extends over 17 amino acids. The germline CDR1 and CDR2 sequences are WNHNN and SYGVQD (reference sequence). With V trimmed by 0 bases and J by 2 bases, 8 bases remained unmatched. The CDR3 region has the DNA TGCGCCAGCAGTGAGTCGAGGGGCGGGAGGGCCCCCTACGAGCAGTACTTC. Amino acid sequence: CASSESRGGRAPYEQYF.

This clone was picked up a small number of times. CDR3 in amino acids: CASSYYRGSYEQYF. Here the CDR3 DNA reads TGTGCCAGCAGTTACTACAGGGGCTCCTACGAGCAGTACTTC. This rearrangement joins TRBV27 to TRBJ2-7, with 7 bases matching TRBD1. J lost 0 bases, V lost 4 bases, and 3 bases had no gene match. This CDR3 contains 14 residues. Per germline, CDR1 MNHEY and CDR2 SMNVEV (reference sequence).

V gene TRBV7-3 combines with J gene TRBJ2-5; TRBD1 aligns across 7 bases. Germline values: CDR1 SGHTA, CDR2 FQGTGA. The J segment lost 5 bases and the V segment lost 5 bases, leaving 11 bases of the junction unmatched. This CDR3 region has 15 residues. This CDR3 is CASSLGTAQGETQYF. In nucleotides, the CDR3 is TGTGCCAGCAGCCTCGGGACAGCCCAAGGGGAGACCCAGTACTTC.

The chain recombines TRBV29-1 with TRBJ2-3; D is uncertain. Trimming removed 1 base from V and 2 bases from J, with 7 bases in between. The CDR3 has 13 amino acids. CDR1 SQVTM and CDR2 ANQGSEA come from the germline V gene. CDR3 nucleotides: TGCAGCGTTGAAGGGCAGGACACAGATACGCAGTATTTT. Its translation is CSVEGQDTDTQYF.

The J gene is TRBJ2-7, the V gene TRBV29-1; 10 nucleotides align to TRBD1. The CDR3 spans 14 residues. Trimming at V came to 1 base and at J to 4 bases, leaving 4 bases not matched to a gene. The germline V gene has CDR1 SQVTM and CDR2 ANQGSEA. CDR3 DNA sequence: TGCAGCGTTGAAGTACGGGACAGGGGTTACGAGCAGTACTTC. Translating it yields CSVEVRDRGYEQYF.

The J gene is TRBJ1-5, the V gene TRBV6-1, with TRBD1 as a possible D gene (5 bases). Trimming stripped 5 bases from V and 4 bases from J, with 9 bases between. Germline V gene lookup returns CDR1 MNHNS and CDR2 SASEGT. The CDR3 is 13 amino acids. This CDR3 is CASSSGRNQPQHF. Written as DNA, the CDR3 is TGTGCCAGCAGTTCAGGGAGGAATCAGCCCCAGCATTTT.

V is TRBV7-9 and J is TRBJ2-1; possibly TRBD2 for D (5 bases). The germline gives CDR1 SEHNR, CDR2 FQNEAQ (reference sequence). CDR3 length: 14 amino acids. V lost 3 bases, J lost 0 bases, and 6 bases lay in between. The CDR3 here is CASSFSDSYNEQFF. CDR3 coding DNA: TGTGCCAGCAGCTTTAGCGACTCCTACAATGAGCAGTTCTTC.

The chain combines TRBV29-1 with TRBJ1-2; 7 bases match TRBD1. Germline lookup yields CDR1 SQVTM and CDR2 ANQGSEA. Trimming took 2 bases from V and 2 from J; bases not matched to a gene: 8. This CDR3 has 15 amino acids. The CDR3 loop reads CSVEPGQDENYGYTF. The CDR3 DNA is TGCAGCGTTGAACCCGGACAGGACGAAAACTATGGCTACACCTTC.

The chain recombines TRBV5-1 with TRBJ2-3; 8 positions agree with TRBD1. The germline V gene has CDR1 SGHRS and CDR2 YFSETQ. The CDR3 covers 15 residues. V shed 4 bases and J 2 bases; nucleotides not matched to a gene: 6. In nucleotides, the CDR3 is TGCGCCAGCAGCGGGACAGGACTCGCCACAGATACGCAGTATTTT. Translating it yields CASSGTGLATDTQYF.